The 17 T cell receptor beta chains below all came from one sample that was sequenced in a study of blood T cell repertoires in COVID-19. Using immunoSEQ multiplex PCR, the repertoire was profiled, and TCRdb retains in-frame clones only, with some absent. The sample holds a few hundred thousand clones, 89% seen once. The specimen was peripheral blood. Source of these receptors: a woman younger than 45 with COVID-19, enrolled during active disease.

The rearrangement uses TRBV6-5 and TRBJ2-1; 10 nucleotides line up with TRBD2. CDR1 and CDR2 from the germline V gene are MNHEY and SVGAGI. The CDR3 runs 15 residues. V trimming: 4 bases; J trimming: 4 bases; junction bases outside the gene matches: 4. CDR3: CASSSSGGLYNEQFF. The CDR3 nucleotides are TGTGCCAGCAGTTCTAGCGGGGGTCTTTACAATGAGCAGTTCTTC.

The CDR3 loop reads CASRGIGQNMNTEAFF. For the CDR3, the DNA is TGCGCCAGCAGGGGGATAGGACAGAACATGAACACTGAAGCTTTCTTT. The J gene is TRBJ1-1, the V gene TRBV10-1, with D perhaps TRBD1 (6 bases). V lost 6 bases, J lost 0 bases, and 17 bases lay in between. Germline CDR1 WNHNN, CDR2 SYGVQD (reference sequence). This CDR3 is built from 16 residues.

V and J are TRBV10-3 and TRBJ1-1; perhaps TRBD1 as D (5 bases). Germline V gene data show CDR1 as ENHRY and CDR2 as SYGVKD. The CDR3 is 13 amino acids. Trimming removed 6 bases at V and 1 base at J, with 9 bases between. Here the CDR3 reads CAISSQGNTEAFF. In nucleotides, the CDR3 is TGTGCCATCAGCTCCCAGGGGAACACTGAAGCTTTCTTT.

The chain carries TRBV15 and TRBJ2-1, with 8 bases that match TRBD1. CDR3 length: 18 amino acids. Trimming at V came to 0 bases and at J to 6 bases, leaving 13 bases not matched to a gene. Germline V gene lookup returns CDR1 LNHNV and CDR2 YYDKDF (reference sequence). The CDR3 region is CATSRDRPGTGGLNEQFF. CDR3 in DNA: TGTGCCACCAGCAGAGATCGCCCCGGGACAGGAGGACTCAATGAGCAGTTCTTC.

This rearrangement joins TRBV7-2 to TRBJ2-7; possibly TRBD1 for D (5 bases). Germline CDR1 and CDR2: SGHTA and FQGNSA. V lost 1 base and J 3 bases, leaving 22 bases between the germline ends. The CDR3 loop spans 18 amino acids. The CDR3, as DNA: TGTGCCAGCAGCTTAGGTTTATCGGGCCAGGGAATAGACTACGAGCAGTACTTC. Protein: CASSLGLSGQGIDYEQYF.

CDR3 bases: TGTGCCAGCAGCCTCAACCCAGGGGTCCTGAATCAGCCCCAGCATTTT. Its translation is CASSLNPGVLNQPQHF. The chain joins TRBV7-2 to TRBJ1-5; the D gene is possibly TRBD1 (6 bases). There are 16 residues in the CDR3. Germline CDR1 and CDR2: SGHTA and FQGNSA. V was shortened by 5 bases and J by 4 bases, with 18 bases between the two germline ends.

V usage is TRBV5-1 and J usage is TRBJ2-3, with 13 bases matching TRBD2. Trimming took 1 base from V and 3 from J; bases not matched to a gene: 14. CDR1 SGHRS and CDR2 YFSETQ come from the germline V gene. The length of the CDR3 is 20 residues. Here the CDR3 reads CASSLPLVRTSGGLTDTQYF. CDR3 DNA sequence: TGCGCCAGCAGCTTGCCCCTTGTTCGGACTAGCGGGGGTCTGACAGATACGCAGTATTTT.

V usage is TRBV4-1 and J usage is TRBJ1-2, with 9 bases matching TRBD1. J was trimmed by 1 base and V by 1 base; bases with no gene match: 7. CDR3 length: 17 residues. Per the germline V gene, CDR1 is MGHRA and CDR2 is YSYEKL. Here the CDR3 reads CASSQVSRDRVNYGYTF. The CDR3 region has the DNA TGCGCCAGCAGCCAAGTGAGCCGGGACAGGGTTAACTATGGCTACACCTTC.

This chain connects TRBV2 to TRBJ1-5; D uncertain. The CDR3 spans 13 residues. Germline V CDR1 and CDR2: SNHLY, FYNNEI. The germline V and J ends were trimmed by 6 bases and 5 bases, with 11 bases remaining between them. The CDR3 region is CASSSLGDQPQHF. CDR3 DNA sequence: TGTGCCAGCAGCTCGCTCGGGGATCAGCCCCAGCATTTT.

V and J are TRBV3-1 (or the pseudogene TRBV3-2) and TRBJ1-5; D gene ambiguous. Trimming removed 1 base from V and 9 bases from J, with 7 bases in between. This CDR3 contains 12 residues. The V gene's germline CDR1 is LGHDT and CDR2 YNNKEL (reference sequence). CDR3 in amino acids: CASSQGSWPQHF. The CDR3 bases are TGTGCCAGCAGCCAAGGAAGCTGGCCCCAGCATTTT.

CDR3 protein: CASSPSGPPLEQFF. CDR3 in DNA: TGTGCCAGCAGTCCTAGCGGTCCCCCGTTGGAGCAGTTCTTC. The chain joins TRBV6-4 to TRBJ2-1; 7 bases line up with TRBD2. This CDR3 comprises 14 residues. The ends lost 5 bases at V and 10 bases at J; junction bases unmatched: 11. Germline assignment: CDR1 MRHNA and CDR2 SNTAGT.

The chain is built from TRBV9 and TRBJ2-1; 8 nucleotides line up with TRBD2. Trimming cost V 3 bases and J 4 bases; bases outside gene matches: 3. Germline V gene lookup returns CDR1 SGDLS and CDR2 YYNGEE. The CDR3 length is 14 residues. As DNA, the CDR3 is TGTGCCAGCAGCGCGGGACTAGGTTACAATGAGCAGTTCTTC. Amino acids: CASSAGLGYNEQFF.

This rearrangement joins TRBV7-2 to TRBJ1-2; 9 positions agree with TRBD1. CDR1 is SGHTA, CDR2 FQGNSA, per germline. V lost 5 bases and J lost 7; bases outside the gene matches: 11. The CDR3 extends over 15 amino acids. CDR3 coding DNA: TGTGCCAGCAGCACTCAACAGGGGGCGCCGGCTGGCTACACCTTC. Translation: CASSTQQGAPAGYTF.

The chain carries TRBV30 and TRBJ2-2; D possibly corresponds to TRBD1 (6 bases). The V and J ends lost 0 bases and 4 bases respectively, with 15 bases between them. CDR1 GTSNPN and CDR2 SVGIG come from the germline V gene (reference sequence). This CDR3 has 16 residues. The DNA for the CDR3 is TGTGCCTGGAGTGTCAACCTGGGGGCGGGCACCGGGGAGCTGTTTTTT. Residues: CAWSVNLGAGTGELFF. Drawing the rest from reference TRBV30 and TRBJ2-2, the complete variable domain is SQTIHQWPATLVQPVGSPLSLECTVEGTSNPNLYWYRQAAGRGLQLLFYSVGIGQISSEVPQNLSASRPQDRQFILSSKKLLLSDSGFYLCAWSVNLGAGTGELFFGEGSRLTVL.

This chain connects TRBV2 to TRBJ1-5; the D is unclear. Trimming removed 1 base from V and 7 bases from J, with 8 bases in between. This CDR3 contains 13 residues. In germline, CDR1 is SNHLY, CDR2 FYNNEI. The CDR3 region is CASSEVTSQPQHF. In DNA form, the CDR3 reads TGTGCCAGCAGTGAAGTAACATCCCAGCCCCAGCATTTT.

This clone was counted only a few times. The chain joins TRBV6-2 or TRBV6-3 to TRBJ1-6, with a possible D match to TRBD1 (5 bases). Germline values: CDR1 MNHEY, CDR2 SVGEGT. The V end lost 5 bases, the J end lost 6 bases, and 17 bases lay between the germline ends. The CDR3 totals 16 residues. This CDR3 is CASSLSTDEFNSPLHF. The CDR3 DNA is TGTGCCAGCAGTCTCTCGACAGACGAGTTTAATTCACCCCTCCACTTT.

The chain couples TRBV19 to TRBJ1-2; D remains ambiguous. Germline CDR1 is LNHDA and CDR2 is SQIVND (reference sequence). The V and J ends lost 2 bases and 4 bases respectively, with 17 bases between them. The CDR3 has 16 residues. CDR3 region: CASSILSVHPPYGYTF. CDR3 in DNA: TGTGCCAGTAGTATATTATCAGTGCATCCGCCCTATGGCTACACCTTC.